The clone carrying this TCR beta chain showed up just a few times. Antigen unknown. The sample comes from a study of blood T cells in healthy people across ages. Notes on the study in general: The unknown donor CMV status may have confounded expanded clonotype changes.

Germline V gene data show CDR1 as SEHNR and CDR2 as FQNEAQ (reference sequence). J gave up 2 bases and V 2 bases, and 4 bases lay outside the gene matches. This CDR3 has 15 residues. For the second PCR, which ran for about 6 to 11 cycles, a sample-barcoded 5' primer and a J-beta primer mix were used. MiXCR, applied by TCRdb to the 5' RACE reads, yields one record per CDR3 protein. This sample yields almost 550,000 distinct CDR3 sequences, of which 24% are seen a single time; under 9% belongs to the top ten. The same data also contributed to another study, on T cells of mothers and their children.

This clonotype originated in a boy between 10 and 17 years old in good health. The V call is TRBV7-9, the J call TRBJ2-5; 8 bases agree with TRBD2. Specimen: blood. The CDR3 region has the DNA TGTGCCAGCAGCTTAAGGACTAGCTTTCAAGAGACCCAGTACTTC. It codes for CASSLRTSFQETQYF. Full variable domain (rest looked up from reference TRBV7-9 and TRBJ2-5): DTGVSQNPRHKITKRGQNVTFRCDPISEHNRLYWYRQTLGQGPEFLTYFQNEAQLEKSRLLSDRFSAERPKGSFSTLEIQRTEQGDSAMYLCASSLRTSFQETQYFGPGTRLLVL.